These 30 T cell receptor beta chains share one sample of origin, sequenced in a study of early T cells in non-severe SARS-CoV-2 infection. MiXCR, run by TCRdb on the 5' RACE reads, gives a single entry per CDR3 protein. Among over 70,000 distinct CDR3 sequences listed, around 14% were seen once. The sequencing sample was made of whole blood. These receptor sequences come from an adult who was a healthcare worker with PCR-confirmed SARS-CoV-2 infection or an uninfected control (not recorded which).

This clonotype turned up a few times. V and J are TRBV5-1 and TRBJ2-3, with D perhaps given as TRBD1 or TRBD2 (5 bases each). Per the germline V gene, CDR1 is SGHRS and CDR2 is YFSETQ. The V and J ends lost 4 bases and 4 bases respectively, with 19 bases between them. The CDR3 length is 16 residues. CDR3 sequence reads: CASSMIGAGLADTQYF. CDR3 DNA sequence: TGCGCCAGCAGCATGATCGGGGCAGGACTCGCAGATACGCAGTATTTT.

Ten or more counts support this clonotype. The chain links TRBV7-2 to TRBJ1-1; D ambiguous. The CDR3 is 13 residues long. Trimming took 4 bases from V and 13 from J, leaving 19 bases between them. CDR1 and CDR2 from the germline V gene are SGHTA and FQGNSA. In DNA form, the CDR3 reads TGTGCCAGCAGCTCTACGACCGGGTCCGGGGTTTTCTTT. Translation gives CASSSTTGSGVFF.

This clonotype turned up a few times. The chain couples TRBV29-1 to TRBJ2-1, with D tentatively TRBD1 or TRBD2 (5 bases each). Trimming stripped 4 bases from V and 4 bases from J, with 26 bases between. This CDR3 spans 18 amino acids. Germline loops: CDR1 SQVTM, CDR2 ANQGSEA. The CDR3: CSVVARDPRWGVYNEQFF. DNA for the CDR3: TGCAGCGTTGTGGCCCGGGACCCAAGATGGGGAGTTTACAATGAGCAGTTCTTC.

The genes are TRBV10-2 and TRBJ2-2, with a possible D match to TRBD1 (6 bases). This CDR3 region has 15 residues. Germline values: CDR1 WSHSY, CDR2 SAAADI. V was clipped by 7 bases and J by 0 bases, with 12 bases between them. The CDR3: CASTGQIANTGELFF. CDR3 coding DNA: TGCGCCAGCACGGGACAAATCGCGAACACCGGGGAGCTGTTTTTT.

This clonotype was counted between two and nine times. The chain carries TRBV2 and TRBJ1-5; 8 bases fit TRBD1. The CDR3 spans 15 residues. Germline CDR1 and CDR2: SNHLY and FYNNEI. Trimming took 5 bases from V and 0 from J; bases not matched to a gene: 3. The CDR3 region has the DNA TGTGCCAGCAGTCGGACAGGGTTTAGCAATCAGCCCCAGCATTTT. Its translation is CASSRTGFSNQPQHF.

This rearrangement joins TRBV7-9 to TRBJ2-7; possibly TRBD2 for D (6 bases). V was pared by 5 bases and J by 0 bases, with 17 bases between. The CDR3 consists of 16 residues. The V gene's germline CDR1 is SEHNR and CDR2 FQNEAQ (reference sequence). Written as DNA, the CDR3 is TGTGCCAGCAGCCCCCCCGGGGGACCAAGCTCCTACGAGCAGTACTTC. Protein product: CASSPPGGPSSYEQYF. Based on the CDR3 plus reference TRBV7-9 and TRBJ2-7, the full variable domain is DTGVSQNPRHKITKRGQNVTFRCDPISEHNRLYWYRQTLGQGPEFLTYFQNEAQLEKSRLLSDRFSAERPKGSFSTLEIQRTEQGDSAMYLCASSPPGGPSSYEQYFGPGTRLTVT.

This clonotype was seen more than once but under ten times. The chain joins TRBV4-1 to TRBJ2-1; 8 nucleotides match TRBD2. Germline CDR1 and CDR2: MGHRA and YSYEKL. This CDR3 comprises 16 residues. With V trimmed by 1 base and J by 0 bases, 2 bases remained unmatched. CDR3 DNA sequence: TGCGCCAGCAGCCAAGCCGGGACTAGCTCCTACAATGAGCAGTTCTTC. It yields the protein CASSQAGTSSYNEQFF.

This clonotype was observed many times. This chain links TRBV2 with TRBJ1-3; possibly TRBD1 for D (5 bases). The CDR3 spans 16 residues. Germline V CDR1 and CDR2: SNHLY, FYNNEI. The V and J ends lost 1 base and 3 bases respectively, with 13 bases between them. Here the CDR3 DNA reads TGTGCCAGCAGTGAAGACCCGGGGACGAATGGAAACACCATATATTTT. It translates to CASSEDPGTNGNTIYF. The full variable domain, completed using reference TRBV2 and TRBJ1-3, is EPEVTQTPSHQVTQMGQEVILRCVPISNHLYFYWYRQILGQKVEFLVSFYNNEISEKSEIFDDQFSVERPDGSNFTLKIRSTKLEDSAMYFCASSEDPGTNGNTIYFGEGSWLTVV.

This clonotype was picked up one time. The J gene is TRBJ1-2, the V gene TRBV5-1; D is uncertain. Germline V CDR1 and CDR2: SGHRS, YFSETQ. V was clipped by 0 bases and J by 8 bases, with 11 bases between them. The CDR3 covers 13 residues. In nucleotides, the CDR3 is TGCGCCAGCAGCTTGGTAGGCGTAGGGGGCTACACCTTC. Its protein is CASSLVGVGGYTF.

This clonotype was seen a few times. This chain links TRBV13 with TRBJ2-4, with D perhaps TRBD2 (6 bases). V shed 5 bases and J shed 5 bases, with 16 bases lying between them. Germline V gene data show CDR1 as PRHDT and CDR2 as FYEKMQ (reference sequence). The CDR3 is 15 residues long. CDR3 in amino acids: CASSGPGTGQNIQYF. For the CDR3, the DNA is TGTGCCAGCAGCGGGCCCGGGACTGGGCAAAACATTCAGTACTTC.

A few counts support this clonotype. The chain employs TRBV14 and TRBJ2-7; no definite D call. Germline loops: CDR1 SGHDN, CDR2 FVKESK. There are 13 residues in the CDR3. Trimming removed 4 bases from V and 5 bases from J, with 12 bases in between. The CDR3 sequence: CASSPDTAHEQYF. CDR3 in DNA: TGTGCCAGCAGCCCCGACACCGCCCACGAGCAGTACTTC.

The chain is built from TRBV29-1 and TRBJ2-1; D remains ambiguous. The CDR3 contains 13 residues. The germline V and J ends were trimmed by 2 bases and 11 bases, with 16 bases remaining between them. The V gene's germline CDR1 is SQVTM and CDR2 ANQGSEA. CDR3 DNA: TGCAGCGTTGAAAGGATCTTAGCAAAAAAGCAGTTCTTC. This translates into CSVERILAKKQFF.

This clonotype was seen many times. The genes are TRBV6-5 and TRBJ2-6; no reliable D call. The ends were cut back, 7 bases at V and 2 bases at J, with 9 bases in the middle. Germline V gives CDR1 MNHEY, CDR2 SVGAGI. The CDR3 runs to 14 residues. For the CDR3, the DNA is TGTGCCAGCAACCAACAGACTGGGGCCAACGTCCTGACTTTC. Protein: CASNQQTGANVLTF.

This clonotype was picked up many times. The V and J genes are TRBV29-1 and TRBJ2-5; D unresolved. Germline-derived CDR1 and CDR2 are SQVTM and ANQGSEA. V lost 7 bases and J 0 bases, leaving 15 bases between the germline ends. The CDR3 extends over 14 amino acids. The CDR3 DNA reads as TGCAGCGCCGAAGTCCCCGGACACCAAGAGACCCAGTACTTC. Protein product: CSAEVPGHQETQYF.

This clonotype was seen repeatedly, ten times or more. The J gene is TRBJ1-6, the V gene TRBV18; a weak D match, TRBD1 (6 bases). The V end was cut by 2 bases, the J end by 9 bases, with 14 bases between. The CDR3 length is 15 residues. CDR1 and CDR2 from the germline V gene are KGHSH and LQKENI. The CDR3 DNA is TGTGCCAGCTCACCATCGGGGGGCGAGGGTTCACCCCTCCACTTT. This translates into CASSPSGGEGSPLHF.

J is TRBJ2-1 and V is TRBV27; a weak D match, TRBD1 (6 bases). There are 13 residues in the CDR3. Germline CDR1 reads MNHEY; CDR2 reads SMNVEV (reference sequence). Trimming removed 5 bases from V and 9 bases from J, with 14 bases in between. CDR3 in DNA: TGTGCCAGCAGTATAACAGGGCTGGGTGAGCAGTTCTTC. This encodes CASSITGLGEQFF.

The chain links TRBV29-1 to TRBJ2-1; D unresolved. CDR3 length equals 10 residues. Germline V gene data show CDR1 as SQVTM and CDR2 as ANQGSEA. V shed 7 bases and J shed 10 bases, with 11 bases lying between them. The CDR3 bases are TGCAGCGCCGAGGAGATAGAGCAGTTCTTC. It specifies CSAEEIEQFF.

This chain connects TRBV20-1 to TRBJ1-5; TRBD1 might be the D (6 bases). V was trimmed by 6 bases and J by 1 base, leaving 10 bases between them. Germline loops: CDR1 DFQATT, CDR2 SNEGSKA (reference sequence). The CDR3 runs 13 residues. CDR3 in amino acids: CSAGGRSNQPQHF. The CDR3 DNA follows: TGCAGTGCCGGGGGGCGAAGCAATCAGCCCCAGCATTTT.

Ten or more counts support this clonotype. J is TRBJ2-2 and V is TRBV7-9; no firm D call. This CDR3 spans 10 amino acids. Germline lookup yields CDR1 SEHNR and CDR2 FQNEAQ (reference sequence). V lost 3 bases, J lost 9 bases, and 2 bases lay in between. CDR3 sequence (DNA): TGTGCCAGCAGCTTCAGGGAGCTGTTTTTT. It codes for CASSFRELFF.

A few counts support this clonotype. The J gene is TRBJ2-5, the V gene TRBV7-3; 8 bases match TRBD2. The CDR3 consists of 15 residues. V was clipped by 5 bases and J by 2 bases; unmatched bases: 7. The V gene's germline CDR1 is SGHTA and CDR2 FQGTGA. The CDR3 reads CASSPRLATQETQYF. The CDR3 DNA reads as TGTGCCAGCAGCCCGAGACTAGCGACACAAGAGACCCAGTACTTC.

This clonotype was recorded a few times. V is TRBV5-1 and J is TRBJ2-7; TRBD2 agrees at 10 bases. The CDR3 spans 18 residues. Trimming at V came to 0 bases and at J to 3 bases, leaving 12 bases not matched to a gene. Germline V CDR1 and CDR2: SGHRS, YFSETQ. As DNA, the CDR3 is TGCGCCAGCAGCTTGGGGCCTAGCGGGAGCGCTACAGTCTACGAGCAGTACTTC. It translates to CASSLGPSGSATVYEQYF.

This chain joins TRBV6-6 and TRBJ1-1; D unresolved. Trimming took off 2 bases at V and 6 bases at J, with 10 bases between the two ends. Germline values: CDR1 MNHNY, CDR2 SVGAGI (reference sequence). The CDR3 is 13 amino acids. CDR3 amino acids: CASSYPAGAEAFF. For the CDR3, the DNA is TGTGCCAGCAGTTACCCGGCCGGGGCTGAAGCTTTCTTT.

This clonotype was seen only a few times. The chain combines TRBV10-3 with TRBJ2-5; the D is unclear. The germline gives CDR1 ENHRY, CDR2 SYGVKD. Trimming shortened V by 5 bases and J by 1 base, and 11 bases separated the two germline ends. CDR3 length: 14 residues. CDR3 bases: TGTGCCATCAGTAGTGTCAGCTCCCAAGAGACCCAGTACTTC. This gives the protein CAISSVSSQETQYF.

The chain is built from TRBV12-3 or TRBV12-4 and TRBJ1-1; TRBD1 is a possible D gene (5 bases). CDR3 length: 16 residues. With 0 bases removed from V and 1 base from J, the gap between germline ends came to 12 bases. The CDR3 DNA follows: TGTGCCAGCAGTTTAGCGTTGGGGGGTACGAACACTGAAGCTTTCTTT. This gives the protein CASSLALGGTNTEAFF.

This clonotype was seen more than once but under ten times. The chain employs TRBV6-5 and TRBJ2-3, with D maybe TRBD2 (6 bases). Germline V gene sequence: CDR1 MNHEY, CDR2 SVGAGI. CDR3 length: 15 residues. The V end lost 0 bases, the J end lost 4 bases, and 11 bases lay between the germline ends. The DNA for the CDR3 is TGTGCCAGCAGTTACTCGAGGGGAGGAGCAGATACGCAGTATTTT. Translated: CASSYSRGGADTQYF.

The V gene is TRBV20-1, the J gene TRBJ1-1; possibly TRBD1 for D (5 bases). This CDR3 is 10 amino acids long. CDR1 is DFQATT, CDR2 SNEGSKA, per germline (reference sequence). Deletions cut 4 bases from V and 11 bases from J, with 11 bases between. The DNA of the CDR3 is TGCAGTGCTAAGGGGATTGGGGCTTTCTTT. Its translation: CSAKGIGAFF.

This clonotype was detected a few times. V is TRBV30 and J is TRBJ1-3; D not certain. V lost 0 bases and J lost 4, with 7 bases in between. Germline V gene sequence: CDR1 GTSNPN, CDR2 SVGIG (reference sequence). The CDR3 covers 13 residues. Here the CDR3 reads CAWSVETGNTIYF. For the CDR3, the DNA is TGTGCCTGGAGTGTGGAAACCGGAAACACCATATATTTT.

Only a few counts were recorded for this clonotype. The chain uses TRBV12-3 or TRBV12-4 and TRBJ2-7; maybe TRBD1 (6 bases). V lost 2 bases and J lost 5, with 16 bases in between. The CDR3 totals 15 residues. The CDR3 sequence is CASSLPLGGYNEQYF. The CDR3 nucleotides read TGTGCCAGCAGTTTACCGTTAGGGGGTTACAACGAGCAGTACTTC.

This clonotype was seen more than once but under ten times. The chain combines TRBV11-3 with TRBJ1-1; no clear D. The CDR3 extends over 13 amino acids. From germline, CDR1 is SGHNT and CDR2 YENEEA. Trimming took off 2 bases at V and 0 bases at J, with 4 bases between the two ends. This CDR3 reads CASSLFLNTEAFF. The CDR3 DNA reads as TGTGCCAGCAGCTTATTTCTGAACACTGAAGCTTTCTTT.

This clonotype appeared a few times. J is TRBJ2-1 and V is TRBV20-1, with D possibly matching TRBD2 (6 bases). V shed 0 bases and J shed 3 bases, with 15 bases lying between them. This CDR3 spans 16 amino acids. From germline, CDR1 is DFQATT and CDR2 SNEGSKA (reference sequence). Here the CDR3 reads CSARDPGLPNYNEQFF. Here the CDR3 DNA reads TGCAGTGCTAGAGACCCGGGACTCCCTAACTACAATGAGCAGTTCTTC.